The 32 T cell receptor beta chains reported below all come from one sample, sequenced in a study of blood T cell repertoires in COVID-19. Produced via immunoSEQ multiplex PCR; TCRdb's table is partial and in-frame only. The sample shows 100,000 to 150,000 clones, roughly three quarters of them seen only once. The source material was peripheral blood. These receptors came from a woman in her 70s with acute or convalescent COVID-19.

The chain employs TRBV4-3 and TRBJ2-3, with 10 positions matching TRBD1. With V trimmed by 2 bases and J by 4 bases, 6 bases remained unmatched. The CDR3 has 16 amino acids. The germline V gene has CDR1 LGHNA and CDR2 YSLEER. CDR3 nucleotide sequence: TGCGCCAGCAGCCAAATGACAGGGGGCAACTCAGATACGCAGTATTTT. Encoded protein: CASSQMTGGNSDTQYF.

The V gene is TRBV28, the J gene TRBJ1-3; D possibly corresponds to TRBD1 (5 bases). CDR1 and CDR2 from the germline V gene are MDHEN and SYDVKM. The V and J ends lost 6 bases and 4 bases respectively, with 13 bases between them. This CDR3 spans 14 amino acids. The CDR3 here is CASSPGGTGNTIYF. In DNA form, the CDR3 reads TGTGCCAGCAGCCCGGGGGGTACCGGAAACACCATATATTTT.

This chain links TRBV11-2 with TRBJ2-7, with a possible D match to TRBD2 (5 bases). Per the germline V gene, CDR1 is SGHAT and CDR2 is FQNNGV. The V end was cut by 4 bases, the J end by 3 bases, with 7 bases between. This CDR3 region has 12 residues. Here the CDR3 DNA reads TGTGCCAGCAGCTCTGAGGGCTACGAGCAGTACTTC. Its translation: CASSSEGYEQYF.

This clone was recorded once. V gene TRBV3-1 (or the pseudogene TRBV3-2) combines with J gene TRBJ1-1; a weak D match, TRBD1 (5 bases). Trimming pared 1 base from V and 2 bases from J, leaving 5 bases between. Per the germline V gene, CDR1 is LGHDT and CDR2 is YNNKEL (reference sequence). The CDR3 runs 13 residues. CDR3 loop: CASSQGTNTEAFF. The DNA for the CDR3 is TGTGCCAGCAGCCAAGGGACAAACACTGAAGCTTTCTTT.

The chain employs TRBV4-3 and TRBJ2-1; 10 nucleotides line up with TRBD1. Germline-derived CDR1 and CDR2 are LGHNA and YSLEER. This CDR3 region has 14 residues. V was clipped by 1 base and J by 6 bases; unmatched bases: 0. CDR3 DNA sequence: TGCGCCAGCAGCCAAGGGGACAGGGGCAATGAGCAGTTCTTC. The encoded protein is CASSQGDRGNEQFF.

The table lists this clone with a few counts. The V gene is TRBV19, the J gene TRBJ2-7, with a possible D match to TRBD2 (6 bases). The germline V gene encodes CDR1 LNHDA and CDR2 SQIVND (reference sequence). Trimming cost V 9 bases and J 2 bases, with 14 bases left between them. The CDR3 runs 13 residues. The CDR3 protein is CARGTGTPYEQYF. The DNA of the CDR3 is TGTGCCAGGGGTACCGGGACTCCCTACGAGCAGTACTTC.

The rearrangement joins TRBV5-6 to TRBJ1-2, with TRBD1 identical over 10 bases. J was trimmed by 8 bases and V by 4 bases; bases with no gene match: 5. Germline V CDR1 and CDR2: SGHDT, YYEEEE. The length of the CDR3 is 13 residues. The CDR3 reads CASSPGQGGGYTF. The DNA of the CDR3 is TGTGCCAGCAGCCCTGGACAGGGGGGGGGCTACACCTTC.

J is TRBJ2-3 and V is TRBV10-2; TRBD2 matches 10 bases. The trim removed 0 bases at V and 2 bases at J, leaving 8 bases unmatched. In germline, CDR1 is WSHSY, CDR2 SAAADI. CDR3 length: 18 residues. CDR3 sequence reads: CASSESRASGGFTDTQYF. CDR3 sequence (DNA): TGCGCCAGCAGTGAGTCGAGGGCTAGCGGGGGTTTCACAGATACGCAGTATTTT.

V and J are TRBV3-1 (or the pseudogene TRBV3-2) and TRBJ2-1, with 11 bases lining up with TRBD2. The CDR3 is 19 amino acids. J was trimmed by 0 bases and V by 0 bases; bases with no gene match: 7. Germline V gives CDR1 LGHDT, CDR2 YNNKEL (reference sequence). The CDR3 coding sequence is TGTGCCAGCAGCCAAGAGGGACTAGCGGTCAGGAGCTCCTACAATGAGCAGTTCTTC. It specifies CASSQEGLAVRSSYNEQFF.

The chain combines TRBV9 with TRBJ2-3, with a tentative D call TRBD2 (6 bases). The CDR3 runs 15 residues. In germline, CDR1 is SGDLS, CDR2 YYNGEE. The V end was cut by 0 bases, the J end by 3 bases, with 11 bases between. CDR3 residues: CASSVESGRTDTQYF. CDR3 nucleotide sequence: TGTGCCAGCAGCGTAGAAAGCGGGCGAACAGATACGCAGTATTTT.

The count of this clone is one. The chain couples TRBV3-1 (or the pseudogene TRBV3-2) to TRBJ2-7; maybe TRBD2 (5 bases). From germline, CDR1 is LGHDT and CDR2 YNNKEL (reference sequence). Trimming cost V 4 bases and J 10 bases, with 14 bases left between them. CDR3 size: 12 residues. CDR3 coding DNA: TGTGCCAGCAGCCTAGCGACGGACTTACAGTACTTC. The encoded protein is CASSLATDLQYF.

The chain couples TRBV23-1 to TRBJ1-3; 7 bases line up with TRBD1. TRBV23-1 is sorted into the ORF group, with uncertain function. The trim removed 4 bases at V and 0 bases at J, leaving 18 bases unmatched. The CDR3 has 20 amino acids. DNA for the CDR3: TGCGCCAGCAGTCCCCGCGGATCAAGGACAGGCTCCATCTCTGGAAACACCATATATTTT. Translating gives CASSPRGSRTGSISGNTIYF.

The rearrangement joins TRBV4-3 to TRBJ1-5, with D possibly being TRBD1 (5 bases). V gave up 0 bases and J gave up 6 bases, with 15 bases separating them. Germline CDR1 reads LGHNA; CDR2 reads YSLEER. This CDR3 comprises 16 residues. Written as DNA, the CDR3 is TGCGCCAGCAGCCAAGAGGTCGCACAGGAGGGTCAGCCCCAGCATTTT. It yields the protein CASSQEVAQEGQPQHF.

The V and J genes are TRBV6-5 and TRBJ2-3; TRBD1 aligns across 10 bases. The V gene end was trimmed by 2 bases and the J gene end by 7 bases; junction bases not matched to a gene: 3. Germline loops: CDR1 MNHEY, CDR2 SVGAGI. The CDR3 runs to 14 residues. CDR3 nucleotides: TGTGCCAGCAGTTACGGACAGGGGGTAAATACGCAGTATTTT. Translating it yields CASSYGQGVNTQYF.

The chain has TRBV19 and TRBJ1-2; TRBD1 aligns across 11 bases. With 6 bases clipped from V and 8 bases from J, the junction kept 11 bases outside the gene matches. The length of the CDR3 is 15 residues. Germline CDR1 LNHDA, CDR2 SQIVND (reference sequence). The CDR3 here is CASSPGQGALRGYTF. CDR3 nucleotide sequence: TGTGCCAGTAGCCCTGGACAGGGGGCCCTTAGGGGCTACACCTTC.

This chain uses TRBV6-2 or TRBV6-3 with TRBJ1-4; D remains unclear. Trimming left V 5 bases short and J 5 bases short, with 12 bases between. This CDR3 has 14 residues. Germline V gene sequence: CDR1 MNHEY, CDR2 SVGEGT. The CDR3 nucleotides read TGTGCCAGCAGTAACACCGGGAGGAATGAAAAACTGTTTTTT. Its protein product is CASSNTGRNEKLFF.

This clone showed up just a few times. The rearrangement links TRBV18 to TRBJ2-5; possible D gene TRBD1, 5 bases. V was cut by 0 bases and J by 0 bases, with 11 bases left in between. The CDR3 totals 16 residues. Germline CDR1 and CDR2: KGHSH and LQKENI. The CDR3 here is CASSPPQGLYQETQYF. Here the CDR3 DNA reads TGTGCCAGCTCACCACCCCAGGGATTGTACCAAGAGACCCAGTACTTC. Together with reference TRBV18 and TRBJ2-5, the CDR3 gives the full variable domain: NAGVMQNPRHLVRRRGQEARLRCSPMKGHSHVYWYRQLPEEGLKFMVYLQKENIIDESGMPKERFSAEFPKEGPSILRIQQVVRGDSAAYFCASSPPQGLYQETQYFGPGTRLLVL.

This clone was detected only a few times. The chain carries TRBV4-1 and TRBJ1-4; 12 bases align to TRBD1. The CDR3 contains 15 residues. The germline gives CDR1 MGHRA, CDR2 YSYEKL. The ends lost 4 bases at V and 8 bases at J; junction bases unmatched: 5. The CDR3 DNA is TGCGCCAGCAGCCCGGCCGGGACAGGGGGCGAAAAACTGTTTTTT. This sequence encodes CASSPAGTGGEKLFF.

This clone was seen a handful of times. The V gene is TRBV19, the J gene TRBJ1-5; D gene ambiguous. Germline-derived CDR1 and CDR2 are LNHDA and SQIVND (reference sequence). CDR3 length equals 11 residues. With 3 bases removed from V and 12 bases from J, the gap between germline ends came to 9 bases. This chain's CDR3 is CASSIDIHQHF. CDR3 DNA: TGTGCCAGTAGTATTGACATACACCAGCATTTT.

This sequence joins TRBV4-1 and TRBJ2-6; a possible D gene is TRBD1 (5 bases). V lost 2 bases, J lost 0 bases, and 17 bases lay in between. CDR3 length: 19 amino acids. Germline V gives CDR1 MGHRA, CDR2 YSYEKL. CDR3 in DNA: TGCGCCAGCAGCCAATACGATCTTGGGGCTTCCTCTGGGGCCAACGTCCTGACTTTC. Its translation: CASSQYDLGASSGANVLTF.

The chain is built from TRBV29-1 and TRBJ2-5; D is possibly TRBD2 (6 bases). Trimming stripped 6 bases from V and 5 bases from J, with 13 bases between. CDR1 is SQVTM and CDR2 is ANQGSEA in the germline V gene. This CDR3 is 12 amino acids long. CDR3 region: CSVQGGEETQYF. As DNA, the CDR3 is TGCAGCGTCCAGGGCGGGGAGGAGACCCAGTACTTC.

V gene TRBV18 combines with J gene TRBJ1-2; 8 nucleotides match TRBD1. V lost 2 bases and J lost 8; bases outside the gene matches: 10. CDR1 is KGHSH, CDR2 LQKENI, per germline. CDR3 length equals 15 residues. The CDR3: CASSPTGQVLRGYTF. The CDR3 nucleotides read TGTGCCAGCTCACCAACGGGACAGGTCCTGCGGGGCTACACCTTC.

This rearrangement joins TRBV28 to TRBJ2-7; TRBD1 agrees at 10 bases. Germline assignment: CDR1 MDHEN and CDR2 SYDVKM. The CDR3 has 14 amino acids. The J segment lost 2 bases and the V segment lost 7 bases, leaving 5 bases of the junction unmatched. CDR3 loop: CASTRTGGTYEQYF. The DNA for the CDR3 is TGTGCCAGCACCAGGACAGGGGGGACCTACGAGCAGTACTTC.

The chain is built from TRBV6-5 and TRBJ2-3, with TRBD2 as a possible D gene (5 bases). This CDR3 has 14 residues. Trimming removed 5 bases at V and 5 bases at J, with 14 bases between. Germline V gene data show CDR1 as MNHEY and CDR2 as SVGAGI. Here the CDR3 DNA reads TGTGCCAGCAGTACCCTACGAGGGAGAGATACGCAGTATTTT. Amino acid sequence: CASSTLRGRDTQYF.

This clone has just one count. V usage is TRBV6-8 and J usage is TRBJ1-1, with TRBD1 matching over 8 bases. This CDR3 is built from 15 residues. Trimming took 5 bases from V and 0 from J; bases not matched to a gene: 5. Germline V CDR1 and CDR2: MNHGY, SAAAGT. The CDR3 is CASSLRGPMNTEAFF. CDR3 sequence (DNA): TGTGCCAGCAGTCTCAGGGGGCCTATGAACACTGAAGCTTTCTTT.

This clone was seen a few times. The chain has TRBV6-5 and TRBJ1-5, with D maybe TRBD1 (5 bases). The CDR3 totals 15 residues. From germline, CDR1 is MNHEY and CDR2 SVGAGI. Trimming cost V 6 bases and J 0 bases, with 12 bases left between them. The CDR3 nucleotides are TGTGCCAGCAGGGTGACAGAAGATAGCAATCAGCCCCAGCATTTT. Translation gives CASRVTEDSNQPQHF.

J is TRBJ2-2 and V is TRBV5-5, with D tentatively TRBD1 (6 bases). Germline CDR1 SGHKS, CDR2 YYEKEE (reference sequence). V was trimmed by 0 bases and J by 0 bases, leaving 15 bases between them. The CDR3 extends over 18 amino acids. CDR3 in DNA: TGTGCCAGCAGCTTGGCACAGGGAACTGTAACGAACACCGGGGAGCTGTTTTTT. Translation: CASSLAQGTVTNTGELFF.

The chain is built from TRBV5-5 and TRBJ1-4; no firm D call. Trimming removed 4 bases at V and 2 bases at J, with 12 bases between. This CDR3 is built from 15 residues. CDR1 and CDR2 (germline): SGHKS, YYEKEE (reference sequence). The CDR3 reads CASSLVPGTNEKLFF. CDR3 nucleotides: TGTGCCAGCAGCCTCGTTCCCGGGACTAATGAAAAACTGTTTTTT. The full variable domain, in which reference TRBV5-5 and TRBJ1-4 provide the parts outside the CDR3, is DAGVTQSPTHLIKTRGQQVTLRCSPISGHKSVSWYQQVLGQGPQFIFQYYEKEERGRGNFPDRFSARQFPNYSSELNVNALLLGDSALYLCASSLVPGTNEKLFFGSGTQLSVL.

The V gene is TRBV27, the J gene TRBJ2-2, with D possibly matching TRBD2 (6 bases). The CDR3 runs to 16 residues. Germline-derived CDR1 and CDR2 are MNHEY and SMNVEV (reference sequence). V dropped 6 bases and J dropped 5 bases, with 19 bases sitting between them. The DNA for the CDR3 is TGTGCCAGCAGGGGCTCCTCGGGAGAGGTTACCGGGGAGCTGTTTTTT. Translated, it gives CASRGSSGEVTGELFF.

A few counts support this clone. The rearrangement joins TRBV27 to TRBJ2-3, with D tentatively TRBD2 (5 bases). CDR3 length: 15 amino acids. CDR1 and CDR2 (germline): MNHEY, SMNVEV (reference sequence). The V end was cut by 4 bases, the J end by 0 bases, with 11 bases between. CDR3 residues: CASSSPGFSTDTQYF. The CDR3 DNA is TGTGCCAGCAGTTCTCCGGGGTTTAGCACAGATACGCAGTATTTT.

J is TRBJ2-7 and V is TRBV5-1, with D tentatively TRBD1 (6 bases). The V gene's germline CDR1 is SGHRS and CDR2 YFSETQ. Trimming left V 4 bases short and J 3 bases short, with 11 bases between. There are 13 residues in the CDR3. The CDR3 DNA follows: TGCGCCAGCAGCGGGCTCAGGGGCTACGAGCAGTACTTC. Protein sequence: CASSGLRGYEQYF.

The chain joins TRBV7-6 to TRBJ2-7, with D possibly matching TRBD2 (5 bases). Deletions cut 5 bases from V and 0 bases from J, with 8 bases between. Germline V gene sequence: CDR1 SGHVS, CDR2 FNYEAQ. The CDR3 consists of 13 residues. The CDR3 bases are TGTGCCAGCAGCCCCGGGGTCTCCTACGAGCAGTACTTC. It is translated as CASSPGVSYEQYF.